A single sample is the source of the 30 T cell receptor beta chains below, sequenced in a study of blood T cell repertoires in COVID-19 (TCRdb year 2020). The library was built by means of the immunoSEQ multiplex PCR assay. TCRdb carries this immuneACCESS record with in-frame sequences only. Its versions omit some clonotypes, under half of them owing to an unresolved V gene in the studies checked, with the rest unexplained. The sample records approximately 110,000 clones, 60% to 80% of which are singletons. Around 6% of the sample belongs to the ten largest clones. The sample consisted of peripheral blood. The receptors were gathered from a man aged 80 or over with COVID-19, enrolled during active disease.

This chain uses TRBV7-2 with TRBJ2-7, with 9 bases fitting TRBD2. The CDR3 runs 16 residues. Germline trimming cut 5 bases from V and 3 bases from J; bases unmatched to any gene: 11. Germline V gene sequence: CDR1 SGHTA, CDR2 FQGNSA. The CDR3 reads CASSVSGTSIYYEQYF. The CDR3 DNA sequence: TGTGCCAGCAGCGTGTCCGGGACTAGCATTTACTACGAGCAGTACTTC.

As DNA, the CDR3 is TGTGCCAGCTCACCATCAAACAGGGGGAAGGGCACTGAAGCTTTCTTT. This encodes CASSPSNRGKGTEAFF. V and J are TRBV18 and TRBJ1-1; 8 bases are shared with TRBD1. The V gene end was trimmed by 2 bases and the J gene end by 4 bases; junction bases not matched to a gene: 9. This CDR3 has 16 residues. Germline CDR1 reads KGHSH; CDR2 reads LQKENI.

The J gene is TRBJ1-5, the V gene TRBV6-6; 7 bases are a match to TRBD1. This CDR3 has 15 amino acids. The germline V gene encodes CDR1 MNHNY and CDR2 SVGAGI (reference sequence). The trim removed 5 bases at V and 6 bases at J, leaving 10 bases unmatched. CDR3 protein: CASSSRDSRGQPQHF. Written as DNA, the CDR3 is TGTGCCAGCAGTAGCAGGGACAGCCGGGGTCAGCCCCAGCATTTT.

The chain joins TRBV3-1 (or the pseudogene TRBV3-2) to TRBJ1-2; TRBD1 agrees at 7 bases. CDR1 and CDR2 from the germline V gene are LGHDT and YNNKEL (reference sequence). The V segment lost 4 bases and the J segment 6 bases; nucleotides outside the gene matches: 17. The CDR3 contains 17 residues. The CDR3 DNA is TGTGCCAGCAGCCCCGTAGGGGGCAGCACTGTAACTAATGGCTACACCTTC. Encoded protein: CASSPVGGSTVTNGYTF.

The V and J genes are TRBV5-1 and TRBJ1-4; 7 bases map to TRBD1. Germline V gene sequence: CDR1 SGHRS, CDR2 YFSETQ. The CDR3 has 14 amino acids. J was trimmed by 3 bases and V by 4 bases; bases with no gene match: 3. The CDR3 sequence is CASSKGTANEKLFF. The CDR3 bases are TGCGCCAGCAGCAAAGGGACAGCTAATGAAAAACTGTTTTTT.

The rearrangement links TRBV9 to TRBJ1-4, with no clear D. Germline values: CDR1 SGDLS, CDR2 YYNGEE. The CDR3 spans 15 residues. Trimming pared 0 bases from V and 8 bases from J, leaving 14 bases between. CDR3 sequence: CASSVGLYEREKLFF. Written as DNA, the CDR3 is TGTGCCAGCAGCGTAGGCCTCTATGAGAGGGAAAAACTGTTTTTT.

J is TRBJ2-7 and V is TRBV5-6; 7 bases are shared with TRBD1. Germline V gene data show CDR1 as SGHDT and CDR2 as YYEEEE. V shed 4 bases, J shed 3 bases, and the junction held 7 bases outside the gene matches. The CDR3 has 14 residues. For the CDR3, the DNA is TGTGCCAGCAGCACCCAGGGGGAGTACTACGAGCAGTACTTC. Residues: CASSTQGEYYEQYF.

The chain is built from TRBV20-1 and TRBJ1-1; no reliable D call. Germline V lookup: CDR1 DFQATT, CDR2 SNEGSKA (reference sequence). The CDR3 consists of 11 residues. Trimming removed 3 bases at V and 6 bases at J, with 8 bases between. The CDR3 DNA follows: TGCAGTGCTAGGGGCCTGGCTGAAGCTTTCTTT. Translating gives CSARGLAEAFF.

The chain couples TRBV29-1 to TRBJ2-3; 11 bases map to TRBD2. The CDR3 is 15 amino acids. With V trimmed by 5 bases and J by 0 bases, 4 bases remained unmatched. The germline V gene encodes CDR1 SQVTM and CDR2 ANQGSEA. CDR3 nucleotides: TGCAGCGTTCAGAGACTAGCGGGAAGCACAGATACGCAGTATTTT. Amino acid sequence: CSVQRLAGSTDTQYF.

This clone appeared a single time. The gene calls are TRBV15 and TRBJ2-2; D is possibly TRBD2 (5 bases). The CDR3 loop spans 13 amino acids. V was clipped by 2 bases and J by 8 bases, with 9 bases between them. Germline V CDR1 and CDR2: LNHNV, YYDKDF (reference sequence). CDR3 sequence (DNA): TGTGCCACCAGCAGATCGGGATCGGGGGAGCTGTTTTTT. This sequence encodes CATSRSGSGELFF.

J is TRBJ2-3 and V is TRBV3-1 (or the pseudogene TRBV3-2); 10 bases align to TRBD2. Germline loops: CDR1 LGHDT, CDR2 YNNKEL (reference sequence). The CDR3 length is 15 residues. V trimming: 0 bases; J trimming: 5 bases; junction bases outside the gene matches: 2. The CDR3 DNA is TGTGCCAGCAGCCAAGAGACTAGCGGGTTAGATACGCAGTATTTT. Translating gives CASSQETSGLDTQYF.

This clone was picked up a small number of times. CDR3: CASSTGTSGYNEQFF. The CDR3 coding sequence is TGTGCCAGTAGTACCGGGACTAGCGGATACAATGAGCAGTTCTTC. The chain employs TRBV19 and TRBJ2-1; 11 bases align to TRBD2. CDR1 is LNHDA, CDR2 SQIVND, per germline (reference sequence). The CDR3 sequence is 15 residues long. With V trimmed by 4 bases and J by 4 bases, 3 bases remained unmatched.

This sequence joins TRBV5-6 and TRBJ1-6, with D maybe TRBD1 (6 bases). Germline values: CDR1 SGHDT, CDR2 YYEEEE. The CDR3 extends over 15 amino acids. The V gene lost 6 bases and the J gene lost 1 base, with 11 bases spanning the gap. CDR3 loop: CASTLRGSYNSPLHF. The CDR3 DNA is TGTGCCAGCACCCTTAGGGGGTCCTATAATTCACCCCTCCACTTT.

A few counts support this clone. The chain is built from TRBV6-2 or TRBV6-3 and TRBJ2-2; no clear D gene. V gave up 6 bases and J gave up 3 bases, with 11 bases separating them. The germline V gene encodes CDR1 MNHEY and CDR2 SVGEGT. The CDR3 consists of 14 residues. The CDR3 region has the DNA TGTGCCAGCAGCACGGTCTATCACACCGGGGAGCTGTTTTTT. Amino acids: CASSTVYHTGELFF.

This clone appeared a single time. The chain links TRBV7-6 to TRBJ2-3, with TRBD2 matching 11 bases. CDR1 SGHVS and CDR2 FNYEAQ come from the germline V gene. V gave up 2 bases and J gave up 0 bases; unmatched junction bases: 7. CDR3 length: 18 amino acids. This CDR3 reads CASSLRGTSGKSTDTQYF. The CDR3, as DNA: TGTGCCAGCAGCTTACGGGGGACTAGCGGAAAAAGCACAGATACGCAGTATTTT.

V usage is TRBV14 and J usage is TRBJ2-2; D ambiguous. Germline CDR1 is SGHDN and CDR2 is FVKESK. The V end lost 0 bases, the J end lost 5 bases, and 19 bases lay between the germline ends. This CDR3 contains 18 residues. The CDR3 DNA follows: TGTGCCAGCAGCCAAGAATTTCCCAATCGAGGAAGGACCGGGGAGCTGTTTTTT. Encoded protein: CASSQEFPNRGRTGELFF.

The chain has TRBV29-1 and TRBJ2-7; 12 bases align to TRBD2. This CDR3 comprises 16 residues. V dropped 4 bases and J dropped 1; count of bases not matched to a gene: 8. Germline V gives CDR1 SQVTM, CDR2 ANQGSEA. The CDR3 spells CSVGGLTSGSSYEQYF. DNA of the CDR3: TGCAGCGTTGGAGGCCTGACTAGCGGGAGTTCCTACGAGCAGTACTTC.

The J gene is TRBJ1-1, the V gene TRBV2; 8 nucleotides align to TRBD1. Germline V lookup: CDR1 SNHLY, CDR2 FYNNEI. The CDR3 is 13 amino acids. V lost 8 bases to trimming and J lost 0 bases; unmatched junction nucleotides: 2. Here the CDR3 DNA reads TGTGCCAGCCGGGACAGGATGAACACTGAAGCTTTCTTT. Translation gives CASRDRMNTEAFF.

The chain uses TRBV29-1 and TRBJ2-3, with 7 bases fitting TRBD2. Germline CDR1 is SQVTM and CDR2 is ANQGSEA. Trimming cost V 6 bases and J 4 bases; bases outside gene matches: 4. This CDR3 comprises 12 residues. This chain's CDR3 is CSVAGVADTQYF. Written as DNA, the CDR3 is TGCAGCGTCGCGGGAGTGGCAGATACGCAGTATTTT.

The chain uses TRBV28 and TRBJ2-4, with D perhaps matching TRBD2 (6 bases). Trimming shortened V by 6 bases and J by 8 bases, and 11 bases separated the two germline ends. CDR3 length equals 12 residues. Per the germline V gene, CDR1 is MDHEN and CDR2 is SYDVKM. Written as DNA, the CDR3 is TGTGCCAGCAGGGGGGGATCTCACATTCAGTACTTC. The encoded protein is CASRGGSHIQYF.

This chain uses TRBV4-3 with TRBJ1-2; no clear D. V gave up 1 base and J gave up 1 base, with 10 bases separating them. The V gene's germline CDR1 is LGHNA and CDR2 YSLEER. This CDR3 is built from 15 residues. The CDR3 coding sequence is TGCGCCAGCAGCCAAGCGGTAGGGAGTAACTATGGCTACACCTTC. As protein: CASSQAVGSNYGYTF.

This chain joins TRBV6-2 or TRBV6-3 and TRBJ2-2; maybe TRBD1 (7 bases). CDR1 and CDR2 (germline): MNHEY, SVGEGT. The CDR3 is made up of 15 amino acids. V was cut by 6 bases and J by 6 bases, with 17 bases left in between. The CDR3 is CASSFQGGPPGELFF. For the CDR3, the DNA is TGTGCCAGCAGCTTCCAGGGGGGCCCGCCCGGGGAGCTGTTTTTT.

This clone was picked up one time. The chain has TRBV10-3 and TRBJ1-2, with 10 bases that match TRBD1. The germline V gene encodes CDR1 ENHRY and CDR2 SYGVKD. Losses at the gene ends were 6 bases for V and 5 bases for J; bases not matched to a gene: 9. There are 15 residues in the CDR3. CDR3 sequence reads: CAIRGSGTGVYGYTF. The CDR3 DNA reads TGTGCCATCAGGGGATCCGGGACAGGGGTTTATGGCTACACCTTC.

The chain recombines TRBV27 with TRBJ2-7; TRBD2 matches at 10 bases. The length of the CDR3 is 15 residues. V lost 5 bases, J lost 0 bases, and 4 bases stayed unmatched. CDR1 MNHEY and CDR2 SMNVEV come from the germline V gene (reference sequence). This CDR3 is CASSPLAGGSYEQYF. The DNA for the CDR3 is TGTGCCAGCAGTCCGTTAGCGGGAGGCTCCTACGAGCAGTACTTC.

This rearrangement joins TRBV30 to TRBJ2-7, with 14 bases matching TRBD2. Germline V gene sequence: CDR1 GTSNPN, CDR2 SVGIG (reference sequence). There are 17 residues in the CDR3. V was clipped by 0 bases and J by 4 bases; unmatched bases: 8. As DNA, the CDR3 is TGTGCCTGGAGTGTACTAGGTGGGACTAGCGGGAGATACGAGCAGTACTTC. Encoded protein: CAWSVLGGTSGRYEQYF.

This clone showed up just once. V is TRBV5-5 and J is TRBJ2-1; D might be TRBD1 (5 bases). From germline, CDR1 is SGHKS and CDR2 YYEKEE (reference sequence). CDR3 size: 14 residues. Deletions cut 0 bases from V and 10 bases from J, with 14 bases between. CDR3: CASSLAGATVEQFF. CDR3 bases: TGTGCCAGCAGCTTGGCGGGCGCGACAGTGGAGCAGTTCTTC.

There are a few counts of this clone. The DNA of the CDR3 is TGTGCCAGCAGCTTTGGACAGGGGTCTGCTGAAGCTTTCTTT. It encodes CASSFGQGSAEAFF. J is TRBJ1-1 and V is TRBV7-3; 9 bases are shared with TRBD1. CDR3 size: 14 residues. Per germline, CDR1 SGHTA and CDR2 FQGTGA. The V segment lost 3 bases and the J segment 6 bases; nucleotides outside the gene matches: 5.

This clone appeared a single time. The gene calls are TRBV4-2 and TRBJ2-2; D may be TRBD2 (5 bases). Germline lookup yields CDR1 LGHNA and CDR2 YNFKEQ. V was trimmed by 0 bases and J by 2 bases, leaving 16 bases between them. The CDR3 covers 18 residues. The CDR3 is CASSQEMAVASNTGELFF. As DNA, the CDR3 is TGTGCCAGCAGCCAAGAGATGGCGGTAGCGTCCAACACCGGGGAGCTGTTTTTT.

The chain uses TRBV7-9 and TRBJ1-6; 7 bases line up with TRBD1. Trimming took 6 bases from V and 7 from J; bases not matched to a gene: 9. Germline V lookup: CDR1 SEHNR, CDR2 FQNEAQ (reference sequence). The CDR3 is 15 amino acids. CDR3: CASSLQGTANSPLHF. The CDR3 bases are TGTGCCAGCAGTTTACAGGGGACAGCCAATTCACCCCTCCACTTT. The full variable domain, completed using reference TRBV7-9 and TRBJ1-6, is DTGVSQNPRHKITKRGQNVTFRCDPISEHNRLYWYRQTLGQGPEFLTYFQNEAQLEKSRLLSDRFSAERPKGSFSTLEIQRTEQGDSAMYLCASSLQGTANSPLHFGNGTRLTVT.

The V call is TRBV6-6, the J call TRBJ2-1; no reliable D call. The CDR3 consists of 12 residues. Germline lookup yields CDR1 MNHNY and CDR2 SVGAGI (reference sequence). The ends were cut back, 4 bases at V and 4 bases at J, with 5 bases in the middle. As DNA, the CDR3 is TGTGCCAGCAGTTTCCAGTACAATGAGCAGTTCTTC. Protein sequence: CASSFQYNEQFF.